This T cell receptor beta chain was sequenced for a study of blood T cell repertoires in COVID-19. Sequencing was performed with immunoSEQ multiplex PCR; in TCRdb, only in-frame clones are kept and a portion is missing. The sample contains over 250,000 clones, 75% to 90% of which appear only once. V lost 7 bases and J lost 7; bases outside the gene matches: 6. This CDR3 comprises 14 residues. Germline CDR1 reads MDHEN; CDR2 reads SYDVKM. The rearrangement links TRBV28 to TRBJ1-4, with 10 positions matching TRBD1. The sample comprised PBMCs or T cells enriched from blood (not recorded which). The clonotype was recovered from a man in his forties who had recovered from COVID-19. CDR3 protein: CASNDRGRSEKLFF. In DNA form, the CDR3 reads TGTGCCAGCAACGACAGGGGGCGAAGTGAAAAACTGTTTTTT.